Listed below are T cell receptor beta chains from one sample, sequenced in a study of Ad26.COV2.S vaccination and SARS-CoV-2 variants. The assay was immunoSEQ multiplex PCR, and TCRdb's table has in-frame clones only and misses some. The table includes about 400,000 clones, about 92% detected once. Specimen: peripheral blood, collected in a trial of Ad26.COV2.S vaccine versus placebo. All receptors derive from a person aged 18-60 years who received the Ad26.COV2.S COVID-19 vaccine or a placebo. The CDR3 runs from the conserved cysteine through the conserved F or W. D genes are given only for firm matches. Clone size is given for some rows only: seen once, a few or many times, or a class if the clone is expanded.

clone size	J gene	V gene	D gene	CDR3 DNA	CDR3 protein
.	TRBJ2-4	TRBV4-3	.	TGCGCCAGCAGCCAAGATTGGAACAGACCCTTAGCCAAAAACATTCAGTACTTC	CASSQDWNRPLAKNIQYF
.	TRBJ2-5	TRBV5-1	.	TGCGCCAGCAGCTTGGTAGAGCCCGGGACCCAGTACTTC	CASSLVEPGTQYF
.	TRBJ2-1	TRBV12-5	.	TGTGCTAGTGGTTTGGTGGGCAATGAGCAGTTCTTC	CASGLVGNEQFF
.	TRBJ2-1	TRBV3-1/TRBV3-2	TRBD2	TGTGCCAGCAGCCCGCTACTAGCGGGACGGGGCAGGTTGTTCTTC	CASSPLLAGRGRLFF
.	TRBJ1-6	TRBV11-2	.	TGTGCCACTGGTACGAGGCATAATTCACCCCTCCACTTT	CATGTRHNSPLHF
once	TRBJ1-2	TRBV28	TRBD1	TGTGCCAGCAGTTTTCCCACCGGGACAGGGTATGGCTACACCTTC	CASSFPTGTGYGYTF
.	TRBJ2-7	TRBV21-1	.	TGTGCCAGACGTCCACGTAACGAGCAGTACTTC	CARRPRNEQYF
.	TRBJ2-3	TRBV9	TRBD2	TGTGCCAGCAGCGTAACTAGCGGGGACACAGATACGCAGTATTTT	CASSVTSGDTDTQYF
once	TRBJ1-4	TRBV3-1/TRBV3-2	.	TGTGCCAGCAGCCATCGCGGCGGTGAAAAACTGTTTTTT	CASSHRGGEKLFF
.	TRBJ1-2	TRBV27	TRBD1	TGTGCCAGCAGTTTCGATAGACAGGGTAACTATGGCTACACCTTC	CASSFDRQGNYGYTF
.	TRBJ2-1	TRBV27	.	TGTGCCAGCAGTATTTTCAATGAGCAGTTCTTC	CASSIFNEQFF
.	TRBJ1-2	TRBV5-1	TRBD1	TGCGCCAGCAGCTCACGACAGGGGGGATATGGCTACACCTTC	CASSSRQGGYGYTF
few	TRBJ2-7	TRBV6-2/TRBV6-3	.	TGTGCCAGCAGCTCAACCGGGACAAACGAGCAGTACTTC	CASSSTGTNEQYF
.	TRBJ1-1	TRBV5-6	TRBD1	TGTGCCAGCAGCCTCCGGACAGGGGGCGCCCCCGGGGGCACTGAAGCTTTCTTT	CASSLRTGGAPGGTEAFF
.	TRBJ1-1	TRBV7-9	.	TGTGCCAGCAGCGTCAGATGGGACACTGAAGCTTTCTTT	CASSVRWDTEAFF
.	TRBJ2-3	TRBV11-2	TRBD1	TGTGCCAGCAGCCCCCAAGACAGGGTGTCGCAGTATTTT	CASSPQDRVSQYF
.	TRBJ2-7	TRBV29-1	TRBD2	TGCAGCGTTGCGGGTACTAGCGGGGTACGCGAGCAGTACTTC	CSVAGTSGVREQYF
.	TRBJ2-1	TRBV6-5	.	TGTGCCAGCAGACTACAGGTGGGAACTTACAATGAGCAGTTCTTC	CASRLQVGTYNEQFF
.	TRBJ2-1	TRBV9	TRBD2	TGTGCCAGCAGCGTTGGGACTAGCGGGGGGGCGAGGGGCGATGAGCAGTTCTTC	CASSVGTSGGARGDEQFF
.	TRBJ2-7	TRBV27	.	TGTGCCAGCAGTAACCAGGGATACGAGCAGTACTTC	CASSNQGYEQYF
.	TRBJ2-1	TRBV5-4	.	TGTGCCAGCAGCTTGGTAGGGGGCTCCTACAATGAGCAGTTCTTC	CASSLVGGSYNEQFF
.	TRBJ1-6	TRBV2	TRBD1	TGTGCCAGCAGTACGGGACAGCGAGATGGATCACCCCTCCACTTT	CASSTGQRDGSPLHF
once	TRBJ1-4	TRBV11-2	TRBD1	TGTGCCAGCAGGAGACAAGGGGACAGGGGTCGGAATGAAAAACTGTTTTTT	CASRRQGDRGRNEKLFF
.	TRBJ1-2	TRBV30	.	TGTGCCTGGAGTGCCGGGACCGGAGGTAACTATGGCTACACCTTC	CAWSAGTGGNYGYTF
.	TRBJ1-3	TRBV28	TRBD1	TGTGCCAGCGGGTCCGGGACAGGGGGTTCAAACACCATATATTTT	CASGSGTGGSNTIYF
.	TRBJ2-7	TRBV5-5	.	TGTGCCAGCAGCTTGTCTCTAGGGGAATACGAGCAGTACTTC	CASSLSLGEYEQYF
.	TRBJ2-1	TRBV29-1	TRBD1	TGCAGCGTTGACCGACAGGGGGAAAATGAGCAGTTCTTC	CSVDRQGENEQFF
.	TRBJ1-1	TRBV6-5	.	TGTGCCAGCAGTTACGAAAAAACAGGGAAGAACACTGAAGCTTTCTTT	CASSYEKTGKNTEAFF
.	TRBJ1-2	TRBV19	.	TGTGCGATACAGTTTAACTATGGCTACACCTTC	CAIQFNYGYTF
.	TRBJ2-1	TRBV19	TRBD1	TGTGCCAGTAACTTGGGACAGGCCCTATACAATGAGCAGTTCTTC	CASNLGQALYNEQFF
.	TRBJ1-1	TRBV5-1	.	TGCGCCAGAACTCCCTGGGAGGGGGTAAACACTGAAGCTTTCTTT	CARTPWEGVNTEAFF
.	TRBJ2-7	TRBV7-2	.	TGTGCCAGCAGCTTAGGGACGCCGGAGCAGTACTTC	CASSLGTPEQYF
once	TRBJ2-2	TRBV28	.	TGTGCCAGCAGTTTGCGGAACACCGGGGAGCTGTTTTTT	CASSLRNTGELFF
.	TRBJ2-1	TRBV24-1	TRBD1	TGTGCCACCAGTGACCCGGGACAGGGCACCCTCAATGAGCAGTTCTTC	CATSDPGQGTLNEQFF
.	TRBJ2-7	TRBV9	.	TGTGCCAGCAGCGTTGTACAGGGCTCGTTTAGAAGTCCTTACTACGAGCAGTACTTC	CASSVVQGSFRSPYYEQYF
.	TRBJ2-7	TRBV7-2	.	TGTGCCAGCAGCTTAAGTGTGTGGGAGCAGTACTTC	CASSLSVWEQYF
.	TRBJ2-1	TRBV6-5	.	TGTGCCAGCAGGGACCCGAGCTCCTACAATGAGCAGTTCTTC	CASRDPSSYNEQFF
once	TRBJ2-1	TRBV2	.	TGTGCCAGCACAATAACGGGGGTGCATGAGCAGTTCTTC	CASTITGVHEQFF
.	TRBJ2-7	TRBV5-1	.	TGCGCCAGCAGCTTCCTACCCCAAAACGGCAACGAGCAGTACTTC	CASSFLPQNGNEQYF
.	TRBJ2-7	TRBV28	.	TGTGCCAGCAGTTTAAACGGGCCCAAAACAACGAACGAGCAGTACTTC	CASSLNGPKTTNEQYF
.	TRBJ1-1	TRBV6-2/TRBV6-3	TRBD1	TGTGCCAGCAGCCCGTACCAGGGGGCTGGGTTGAACACTGAAGCTTTCTTT	CASSPYQGAGLNTEAFF
.	TRBJ2-1	TRBV7-8	TRBD2	TGTGCCAGCAGCTCGGGCCCCCGCGGGGGGATCGATGAGCAGTTCTTC	CASSSGPRGGIDEQFF
.	TRBJ1-1	TRBV2	.	TGTGCCAGCTTAGGGGGAGGGGAAACTGAAGCTTTCTTT	CASLGGGETEAFF
.	TRBJ2-1	TRBV6-5	TRBD1	TGTGCCAGCAGTTACTCTGGGACAGGGTACAATGAGCAGTTCTTC	CASSYSGTGYNEQFF
.	TRBJ2-3	TRBV15	.	TGTGCCACCAGCAGAGATCCCGAGGAAGCTACGCAGTATTTT	CATSRDPEEATQYF
.	TRBJ2-7	TRBV30	.	TGTGCCTGGAGTGTAAAGGCGAACTACGAGCAGTACTTC	CAWSVKANYEQYF
few	TRBJ1-6	TRBV5-1	.	TGCGCCAGCAGCCCAGTGGACAGAAGCTCCTATAATTCACCCCTCCACTTT	CASSPVDRSSYNSPLHF
.	TRBJ2-1	TRBV4-1	.	TGCGCCAGCAGTTTTTGGGGGAACTCCTACAATGAGCAGTTCTTC	CASSFWGNSYNEQFF
.	TRBJ2-7	TRBV18	.	TGTGCCAGCTCACCAGCCGCGTTTCCGGGCTCCTACGAGCAGTACTTC	CASSPAAFPGSYEQYF
.	TRBJ2-3	TRBV5-5	.	TGTGCCAGCAGCTTGGCTCAATACACAGATACGCAGTATTTT	CASSLAQYTDTQYF
.	TRBJ1-6	TRBV4-2	TRBD1	TGTGCCAGCAGCCAAGGACCCTGGACAGGGGTGAATTCACCCCTCCACTTT	CASSQGPWTGVNSPLHF
.	TRBJ1-5	TRBV19	TRBD1	TGTGCCAGCCGGGTTGACAGGGGAGACCGTCAGCCCCAGCATTTT	CASRVDRGDRQPQHF
.	TRBJ2-7	TRBV10-3	.	TGTGCCATCAGTGAGAACAGCCCCTACGAGCAGTACTTC	CAISENSPYEQYF